The clone carrying this T cell receptor beta chain was seen a handful of times. What it binds is unknown. This entry is derived from a study of post-analysis software for immune sequencing data. Study summary: Disease courses included relapsing-remitting, secondary progressive and progressive-relapsing multiple sclerosis. Study-wide results and caveats: The five TRBV segments detected at higher frequency in patients than in controls included TRBV5-6, TRBV5-1 and TRBV20-1. Controls' normalized Chao1 diversity significantly exceeded that of multiple sclerosis patients. Batch-mates among the samples co-clustered strongly by F measure.

TCR beta cDNA libraries had unique molecular identifiers. MiXCR, run by TCRdb on the PCR reads, gives a single entry per CDR3 protein. The sample lists 400,000 to 500,000 distinct CDR3 sequences, about 39% occurring once. CDR3 length: 15 amino acids. From germline, CDR1 is DFQATT and CDR2 SNEGSKA (reference sequence). The clonotype originates from a girl under 10 years old with multiple sclerosis. Sample: blood. V usage is TRBV20-1 and J usage is TRBJ2-5; 10 nucleotides align to TRBD2. The DNA end favors TRBJ2-7, so the J call may be wrong. CDR3 coding DNA: TGCAGTGCTAGAGATGAGCGGGAGGGCCTGAACGAGCAGTACTTC. It specifies CSARDEREGLNEQYF.